The 28 T cell receptor beta chains below all came from one sample that was sequenced in a study of T cells after yellow fever vaccination. Via MiXCR, TCRdb re-called the 5' RACE reads, giving one row per CDR3 protein. Of about 150,000 distinct CDR3 sequences in the sample, approximately 6.6% are singletons; the top ten hold under 0.7%. Sequencing was performed on CD4+ T cells sorted from PBMCs, taken 10 days after the yellow fever booster vaccination. The receptors come from a man aged 25 to 40 who received the YFV17D yellow fever vaccine.

This clonotype turned up a few times. The rearrangement joins TRBV20-1 to TRBJ2-1, with 9 bases matching TRBD2. In germline, CDR1 is DFQATT, CDR2 SNEGSKA (reference sequence). The V segment lost 2 bases and the J segment 4 bases; nucleotides outside the gene matches: 9. The CDR3 has 16 residues. CDR3 residues: CSARYRSSGKYNEQFF. The CDR3 nucleotides are TGCAGTGCTAGATATAGGTCTAGCGGGAAGTACAATGAGCAGTTCTTC.

Ten or more counts support this clonotype. The chain carries TRBV12-3 or TRBV12-4 and TRBJ2-2; D possibly corresponds to TRBD1 (5 bases). This CDR3 has 14 amino acids. V was pared by 9 bases and J by 0 bases, with 11 bases between. CDR3 in amino acids: CASLDSANTGELFF. CDR3 bases: TGTGCCAGTCTTGACAGTGCGAACACCGGGGAGCTGTTTTTT.

This clonotype came up many times. This rearrangement joins TRBV6-2 or TRBV6-3 to TRBJ2-1, with 9 positions matching TRBD2. The CDR3 is 15 residues long. CDR1 is MNHEY and CDR2 is SVGEGT in the germline V gene. V gave up 5 bases and J gave up 3 bases; unmatched junction bases: 5. Here the CDR3 DNA reads TGTGCCAGCAGTCGAGCGGGAGGAAACTACAATGAGCAGTTCTTC. Its protein is CASSRAGGNYNEQFF.

This clonotype was observed many times. This CDR3 is CSAREIGRPSGDTDTQYF. The DNA of the CDR3 is TGCAGTGCTAGAGAAATTGGGAGGCCTAGCGGGGACACAGATACGCAGTATTTT. The gene calls are TRBV20-1 and TRBJ2-3, with TRBD2 matching over 9 bases. The CDR3 is 18 residues long. From germline, CDR1 is DFQATT and CDR2 SNEGSKA (reference sequence). Trimming at V came to 0 bases and at J to 2 bases, leaving 12 bases not matched to a gene.

The table lists this clonotype with a few counts. The chain employs TRBV5-1 and TRBJ1-2, with D possibly being TRBD1 (5 bases). The V gene's germline CDR1 is SGHRS and CDR2 YFSETQ. Trimming pared 4 bases from V and 3 bases from J, leaving 13 bases between. CDR3 length: 14 amino acids. As DNA, the CDR3 is TGCGCCAGCAGCACCCTGACAGCGGACTATGGCTACACCTTC. Its protein product is CASSTLTADYGYTF.

This clonotype appeared many times. The chain uses TRBV7-2 and TRBJ2-1; 8 positions agree with TRBD2. The CDR3 loop spans 17 amino acids. CDR1 and CDR2 from the germline V gene are SGHTA and FQGNSA. The V segment lost 3 bases and the J segment 10 bases; nucleotides outside the gene matches: 17. CDR3 sequence reads: CASSFSSGGPGRREQFF. The CDR3 nucleotides are TGTGCCAGCAGCTTTAGTTCGGGAGGGCCGGGTAGGAGGGAGCAGTTCTTC.

In this sample, this clonotype turned up many times. V usage is TRBV5-1 and J usage is TRBJ2-3, with 9 positions matching TRBD2. V gave up 3 bases and J gave up 2 bases; unmatched junction bases: 4. Germline V CDR1 and CDR2: SGHRS, YFSETQ. The CDR3 is 15 amino acids. The CDR3 region has the DNA TGCGCCAGCAGCTCGGGACTAGCCCTCACAGATACGCAGTATTTT. Encoded protein: CASSSGLALTDTQYF. Drawing the rest from reference TRBV5-1 and TRBJ2-3, the complete variable domain is KAGVTQTPRYLIKTRGQQVTLSCSPISGHRSVSWYQQTPGQGLQFLFEYFSETQRNKGNFPGRFSGRQFSNSRSEMNVSTLELGDSALYLCASSSGLALTDTQYFGPGTRLTVL.

This clonotype has ten or more counts. The chain employs TRBV20-1 and TRBJ2-1, with D uncertain. CDR3 length: 14 amino acids. The germline CDR1 and CDR2 sequences are DFQATT and SNEGSKA (reference sequence). Trimming cost V 7 bases and J 3 bases, with 16 bases left between them. The CDR3 sequence is CSVPTVQDYNEQFF. Written as DNA, the CDR3 is TGCAGTGTCCCCACTGTGCAGGACTACAATGAGCAGTTCTTC.

In this sample, this clonotype turned up many times. The rearrangement joins TRBV20-1 to TRBJ1-2; D perhaps matches TRBD1 (5 bases). CDR3 length: 15 residues. V lost 5 bases and J lost 4, with 20 bases in between. CDR1 and CDR2 (germline): DFQATT, SNEGSKA (reference sequence). As DNA, the CDR3 is TGCAGTGCTCCTTCACGGGCAGGGCCAACCTATGGCTACACCTTC. It is translated as CSAPSRAGPTYGYTF.

This clonotype appeared many times. V usage is TRBV20-1 and J usage is TRBJ2-2, with no clear D. Germline CDR1 is DFQATT and CDR2 is SNEGSKA (reference sequence). The CDR3 extends over 12 amino acids. Trimming stripped 1 base from V and 6 bases from J, with 6 bases between. The CDR3 loop reads CSARVPAGELFF. DNA for the CDR3: TGCAGTGCTAGAGTCCCGGCCGGGGAGCTGTTTTTT.

This clonotype was counted at least ten times. The J gene is TRBJ1-4, the V gene TRBV2; D might be TRBD1 (6 bases). The CDR3 extends over 16 amino acids. Deletions cut 0 bases from V and 5 bases from J, with 13 bases between. Germline-derived CDR1 and CDR2 are SNHLY and FYNNEI. CDR3 in amino acids: CASSEAVWQGNEKLFF. The CDR3 DNA sequence: TGTGCCAGCAGTGAAGCGGTTTGGCAGGGGAATGAAAAACTGTTTTTT.

On this clonotype itself: A single base separates this from a much larger clone, so it may be a read error. The chain links TRBV20-1 to TRBJ2-7; D unresolved. Germline V gene sequence: CDR1 DFQATT, CDR2 SNEGSKA (reference sequence). This CDR3 has 12 amino acids. The CDR3 spells CSASPGIHELYF. The CDR3 region has the DNA TGCAGTGCTAGCCCAGGCATCCACGAGCTGTACTTC.

This clonotype was counted ten times or more. CDR3 bases: TGTGCCAGCAGCTTTATAGCCGGGACAGGGGAACTGACTTTC. It specifies CASSFIAGTGELTF. The chain couples TRBV5-6 to TRBJ2-6; 10 bases are shared with TRBD1. Unmatched junction bases numbered 9, after V lost 2 bases and J lost 16 bases. The germline gives CDR1 SGHDT, CDR2 YYEEEE. This CDR3 is 14 amino acids long. Drawing the rest from reference TRBV5-6 and TRBJ2-6, the complete variable domain is DAGVTQSPTHLIKTRGQQVTLRCSPKSGHDTVSWYQQALGQGPQFIFQYYEEEERQRGNFPDRFSGHQFPNYSSELNVNALLLGDSALYLCASSFIAGTGELTFGAGSRLTVL.

This clonotype was recorded many times. The chain uses TRBV18 and TRBJ2-1, with TRBD1 as a possible D gene (6 bases). The V end lost 3 bases, the J end lost 7 bases, and 13 bases lay between the germline ends. The length of the CDR3 is 14 residues. Germline V gene data show CDR1 as KGHSH and CDR2 as LQKENI. CDR3 DNA sequence: TGTGCCAGCTCACCCCAGACAGGTCCTAATGAGCAGTTCTTC. Translation: CASSPQTGPNEQFF.

The chain links TRBV4-3 to TRBJ2-2, with a weak D call TRBD2 (6 bases). From germline, CDR1 is LGHNA and CDR2 YSLEER. Trimming removed 6 bases from V and 5 bases from J, with 19 bases in between. The length of the CDR3 is 16 residues. The CDR3 region has the DNA TGCGCCAGCAGTGACAGAGTCCAGCGGGCAACCGGGGAGCTGTTTTTT. Translation: CASSDRVQRATGELFF.

This clonotype was counted many times. The chain has TRBV5-4 and TRBJ2-2, with D perhaps matching TRBD2 (7 bases). This CDR3 spans 15 amino acids. Trimming left V 2 bases short and J 0 bases short, with 8 bases between. CDR1 is SGHNT, CDR2 YYREEE, per germline (reference sequence). The CDR3 loop reads CASSFGGPNTGELFF. CDR3 coding DNA: TGTGCCAGCAGCTTCGGGGGGCCGAACACCGGGGAGCTGTTTTTT.

Ten or more counts support this clonotype. This chain uses TRBV7-2 with TRBJ2-6; TRBD2 might be the D (6 bases). Germline CDR1 SGHTA, CDR2 FQGNSA. V was shortened by 6 bases and J by 0 bases, with 9 bases between the two germline ends. The CDR3 extends over 15 amino acids. CDR3 sequence reads: CASRGGVSGANVLTF. The CDR3 DNA reads as TGTGCCAGCAGGGGCGGGGTCTCTGGGGCCAACGTCCTGACTTTC.

This clonotype was found many times. The J gene is TRBJ2-7, the V gene TRBV7-8; D remains unclear. V was shortened by 3 bases and J by 2 bases, with 11 bases between the two germline ends. The CDR3 totals 14 residues. CDR1 SGHVS and CDR2 FQNEAQ come from the germline V gene. As DNA, the CDR3 is TGTGCCAGCAGCTTCAGTAGGATTACCTACGAGCAGTACTTC. Its translation is CASSFSRITYEQYF.

This clonotype was picked up many times. The chain is built from TRBV20-1 and TRBJ2-3; the D gene is possibly TRBD2 (5 bases). Trimming stripped 6 bases from V and 0 bases from J, with 10 bases between. CDR1 DFQATT and CDR2 SNEGSKA come from the germline V gene (reference sequence). The CDR3 consists of 13 residues. CDR3 sequence reads: CSAPSSSTDTQYF. DNA of the CDR3: TGCAGTGCCCCTAGCTCTAGCACAGATACGCAGTATTTT.

Remarks on this clonotype: Since a much larger clone is just one base distant, this may be a read error. The V and J genes are TRBV4-3 and TRBJ2-7, with 8 bases lining up with TRBD1. Per the germline V gene, CDR1 is LGHNA and CDR2 is YSLEER. CDR3 length: 15 amino acids. CDR3 in amino acids: CASSQAWGQEGEQYF. CDR3 sequence (DNA): TGCGCCAGCAGTCAAGCATGGGGACAGGAGGGCGAGCAGTACTTC.

This clonotype came up a few times. The chain recombines TRBV3-1 with TRBJ2-3; D ambiguous. V lost 1 base and J 7 bases, leaving 3 bases between the germline ends. Per the germline V gene, CDR1 is LGHDT and CDR2 is YNNKEL (reference sequence). The CDR3 contains 11 residues. The CDR3 region is CASSQGNTQYF. In DNA, the CDR3 is TGTGCCAGCAGCCAAGGCAATACGCAGTATTTT.

This clonotype has at least ten counts. The chain uses TRBV20-1 and TRBJ2-3, with D uncertain. CDR1 is DFQATT, CDR2 SNEGSKA, per germline (reference sequence). This CDR3 is built from 12 residues. Between the trimmed V and J ends, which lost 3 bases and 6 bases, there was a span of 10 bases. The CDR3 loop reads CSARRLFDTQYF. CDR3 bases: TGCAGTGCTAGGCGGCTTTTCGATACGCAGTATTTT.

This clonotype came up many times. This sequence joins TRBV19 and TRBJ2-1, with no clear D. V dropped 9 bases and J dropped 6 bases, with 15 bases sitting between them. Germline assignment: CDR1 LNHDA and CDR2 SQIVND (reference sequence). This CDR3 has 13 amino acids. CDR3 coding DNA: TGTGCCAGCTCCTTGCGTCAGCCCAATGAGCAGTTCTTC. It translates to CASSLRQPNEQFF.

This clonotype was seen at least ten times. The V gene is TRBV7-3, the J gene TRBJ2-6, with unresolved D. CDR1 and CDR2 from the germline V gene are SGHTA and FQGTGA. The V end lost 5 bases, the J end lost 1 base, and 6 bases lay between the germline ends. CDR3 length equals 14 residues. The DNA for the CDR3 is TGTGCCAGCAGCGCCTATTCTGGGGCCAACGTCCTGACTTTC. Translated: CASSAYSGANVLTF.

This clonotype was counted only a few times. One end of the junction fails to match germline, which may point to a read error. The chain is built from TRBV20-1 and TRBJ2-7; D remains unclear. CDR3 size: 16 residues. The germline V gene encodes CDR1 DFQATT and CDR2 SNEGSKA (reference sequence). The CDR3 is CSASFPSASSIRVMHF. For the CDR3, the DNA is TGCAGTGCTAGCTTTCCTTCCGCCTCTAGTATTAGGGTTATGCACTTC.

Comment on this clonotype: A read error may be the cause here, since a much bigger clone is one base away. V and J are TRBV5-1 and TRBJ2-5; 9 bases are a match to TRBD1. The CDR3 is 14 residues long. Germline CDR1 and CDR2: SGHRS and YFSETQ. The CDR3 reads CTSSQGQGQETQYF. The DNA of the CDR3 is TGCACCAGCAGCCAAGGACAGGGGCAAGAGACCCAGTACTTC.

This clonotype was observed a handful of times. This chain uses TRBV7-6 with TRBJ2-3; D is unresolved. Trimming removed 5 bases at V and 4 bases at J, with 13 bases between. Looked up from germline, CDR1 is SGHVS and CDR2 is FNYEAQ. The CDR3 has 14 amino acids. CDR3 sequence (DNA): TGTGCCAGCAGCCTGGGTGGTGCGGCAGATACGCAGTATTTT. Translating gives CASSLGGAADTQYF.

This clonotype was seen repeatedly, ten times or more. The rearrangement uses TRBV7-3 and TRBJ2-2; 8 bases match TRBD1. The J segment lost 7 bases and the V segment lost 5 bases, leaving 6 bases of the junction unmatched. Germline V CDR1 and CDR2: SGHTA, FQGTGA. The CDR3 runs to 14 residues. The CDR3 DNA sequence: TGTGCCAGCAGCCTCGGGACAGGAGGCGGGGAGCTGTTTTTT. It codes for CASSLGTGGGELFF. Variable domain in full (rest from reference TRBV7-3 and TRBJ2-2): GAGVSQTPSNKVTEKGKYVELRCDPISGHTALYWYRQSLGQGPEFLIYFQGTGAADDSGLPNDRFFAVRPEGSVSTLKIQRTERGDSAVYLCASSLGTGGGELFFGEGSRLTVL.